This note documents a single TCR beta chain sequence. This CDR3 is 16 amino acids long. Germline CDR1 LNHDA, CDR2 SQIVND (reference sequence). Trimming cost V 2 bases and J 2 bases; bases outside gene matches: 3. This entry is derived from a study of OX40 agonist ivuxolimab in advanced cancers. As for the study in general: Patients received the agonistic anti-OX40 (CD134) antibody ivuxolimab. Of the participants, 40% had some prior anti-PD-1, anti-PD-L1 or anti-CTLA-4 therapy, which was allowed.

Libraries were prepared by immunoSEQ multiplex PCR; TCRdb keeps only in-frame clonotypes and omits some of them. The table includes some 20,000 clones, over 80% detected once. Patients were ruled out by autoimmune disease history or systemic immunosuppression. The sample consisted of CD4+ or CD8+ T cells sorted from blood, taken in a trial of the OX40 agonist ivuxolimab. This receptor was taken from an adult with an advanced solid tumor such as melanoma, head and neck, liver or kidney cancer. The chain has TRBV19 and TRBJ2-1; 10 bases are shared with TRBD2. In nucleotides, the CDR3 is TGTGCCAGTAGTATAAGCGGGGGGGCTGCCTACAATGAGCAGTTCTTC. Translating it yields CASSISGGAAYNEQFF.